Listed here is a single T cell receptor beta chain. Enrolled through a virtual design, the participants were between about 18 and 100 years of age and came from 24 US areas. Those designated as exposed participants met a COVID-19 case within 2 weeks before study entry. The V gene lost 7 bases and the J gene lost 14 bases, with 15 bases spanning the gap. Germline lookup yields CDR1 MNHEY and CDR2 SVGAGI. This CDR3 is 12 amino acids long. This sample is drawn from a study of blood T cell repertoires in COVID-19. Study in general: Sites across the United States, Italy and Spain contributed samples from acute and convalescent COVID-19. The cDNA or gDNA used as material had been derived from T cells, B-cell-depleted T cells, or PBMCs.

Produced via immunoSEQ multiplex PCR; TCRdb's table is partial and in-frame only. The sample has approximately 270,000 clones; approximately 90% are singletons. The receptor comes from a man aged 40-50 years who had been exposed to COVID-19. What was sequenced was PBMCs or T cells enriched from blood (not recorded which). The gene calls are TRBV6-5 and TRBJ1-6; the D is unclear. The CDR3 sequence is CASTRRDSALHF. The CDR3 nucleotides are TGTGCCAGCACCCGAAGAGACTCCGCCCTCCACTTT.